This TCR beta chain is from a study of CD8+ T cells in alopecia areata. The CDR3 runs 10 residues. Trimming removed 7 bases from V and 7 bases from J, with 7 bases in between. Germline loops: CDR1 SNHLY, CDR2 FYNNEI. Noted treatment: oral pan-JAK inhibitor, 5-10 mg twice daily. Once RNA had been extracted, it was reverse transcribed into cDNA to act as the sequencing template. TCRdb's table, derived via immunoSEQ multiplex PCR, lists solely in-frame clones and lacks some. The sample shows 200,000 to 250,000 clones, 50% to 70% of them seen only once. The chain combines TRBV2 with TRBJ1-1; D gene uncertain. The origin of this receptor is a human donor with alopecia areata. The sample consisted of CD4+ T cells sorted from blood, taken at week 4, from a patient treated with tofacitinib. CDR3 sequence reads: CASIEGEAFF. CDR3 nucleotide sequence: TGTGCCAGCATTGAGGGTGAAGCTTTCTTT.